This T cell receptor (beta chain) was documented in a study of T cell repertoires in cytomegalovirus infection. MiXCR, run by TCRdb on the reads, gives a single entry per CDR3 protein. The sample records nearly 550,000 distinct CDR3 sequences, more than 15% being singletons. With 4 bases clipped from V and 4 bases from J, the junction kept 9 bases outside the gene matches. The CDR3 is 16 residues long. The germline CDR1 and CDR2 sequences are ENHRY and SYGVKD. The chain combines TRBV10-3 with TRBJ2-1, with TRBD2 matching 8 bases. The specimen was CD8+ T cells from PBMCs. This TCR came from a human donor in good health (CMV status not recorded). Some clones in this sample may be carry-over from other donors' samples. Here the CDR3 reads CAISGAGGGPYNEQFF. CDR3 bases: TGTGCCATCAGTGGAGCCGGCGGGGGGCCTTACAATGAGCAGTTCTTC.